This T cell receptor beta chain was obtained from a study of beta chain features in type 1 diabetes. Across the study: Sorted cells examined across all samples numbered some 98 million. The study's findings and limits: Patients and controls would share equally any PCR tilt toward shorter templates. The study found fewer insertions and more deletions at VDJ junctions in type 1 diabetes patients.

Each of the CD4+ naive, central memory, regulatory and stem cell-like memory populations was sorted via CD45RO/CCR7/CD25/CD127/CD95/CD27. CDR1 and CDR2 from the germline V gene are MDHEN and SYDVKM. V dropped 5 bases and J dropped 5; count of bases not matched to a gene: 11. The CDR3 spans 15 residues. Expressed TCRB transcripts were sequenced, since all the RNA that had been isolated was reverse transcribed. Assay: immunoSEQ multiplex PCR; the TCRdb copy retains only in-frame clones and omits some. The sample has about 360,000 clones, 10% to 15% seen once. This clone was counted a few times. Its antigen is as yet unknown.

This chain links TRBV28 with TRBJ2-5; 7 nucleotides agree with TRBD2. The sequencing sample was made of naive CD4+ T cells from blood. This receptor was obtained from a man aged 18 to 30 in good health. For the CDR3, the DNA is TGTGCCAGCAGTCCCTCTCGGAAAGCGGGGGAGACCCAGTACTTC. Protein sequence: CASSPSRKAGETQYF.